The T cell receptor beta chain described here comes from a study of blood T cells in healthy people across ages. Study-wide points: With unsorted PBMCs, a conclusive comparison of naive versus antigen-experienced cells was not possible.

The CDR3 is 16 residues long. Trimming stripped 0 bases from V and 2 bases from J, with 16 bases between. Germline CDR1 reads SQVTM; CDR2 reads ANQGSEA. The draw of peripheral blood yielded 8.5 to 10 milliliters from each donor. Extractions gave at least 5.5 micrograms of total RNA per sample. Primers used in a second PCR of roughly 7 to 11 cycles were a sample-barcoded 5' primer and a J-beta primer mix. Each cDNA molecule, via a template-switch adaptor with 12 random nucleotides, was tagged. TCRdb redid the calling of the 5' RACE reads with MiXCR, one entry per CDR3 protein. The sample lists fewer than 2,000,000 distinct CDR3 sequences; about two fifths were seen once. Remarks on this clonotype: The antigen is not known.

Sequenced: blood. The sequence derives from a human donor in good health. This chain uses TRBV29-1 with TRBJ1-2, with D maybe TRBD1 (5 bases). CDR3 in DNA: TGCAGCGTTGAAGATCCAACCCCGGGGGGGAACTATGGCTACACCTTC. This sequence encodes CSVEDPTPGGNYGYTF.